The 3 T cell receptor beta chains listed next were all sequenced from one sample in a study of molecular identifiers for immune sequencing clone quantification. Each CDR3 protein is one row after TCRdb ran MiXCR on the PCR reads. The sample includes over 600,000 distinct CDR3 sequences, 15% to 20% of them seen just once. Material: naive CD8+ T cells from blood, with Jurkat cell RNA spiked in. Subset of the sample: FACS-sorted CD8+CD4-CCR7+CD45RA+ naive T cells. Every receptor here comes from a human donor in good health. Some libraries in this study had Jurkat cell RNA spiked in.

The CDR3 DNA reads TGTGCCAGCAGCGTAGCGGCCGACAGCTCCTACGAGCAGTACTTC. It specifies CASSVAADSSYEQYF. The rearrangement links TRBV9 to TRBJ2-7; D is possibly TRBD1 (5 bases). Deletions cut 0 bases from V and 0 bases from J, with 10 bases between. Looked up from germline, CDR1 is SGDLS and CDR2 is YYNGEE. The CDR3 runs 15 residues.

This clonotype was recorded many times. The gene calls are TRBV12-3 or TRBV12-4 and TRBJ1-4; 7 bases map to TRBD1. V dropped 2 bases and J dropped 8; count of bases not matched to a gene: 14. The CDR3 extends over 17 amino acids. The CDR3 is CASSLSYGQAAGEKLFF. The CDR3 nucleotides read TGTGCCAGCAGTTTATCGTATGGACAGGCAGCGGGGGAAAAACTGTTTTTT.

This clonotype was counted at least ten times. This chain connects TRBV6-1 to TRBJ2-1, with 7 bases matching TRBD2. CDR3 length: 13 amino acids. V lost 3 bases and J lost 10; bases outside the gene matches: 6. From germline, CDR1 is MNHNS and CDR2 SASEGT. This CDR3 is CASSDRAGPEQFF. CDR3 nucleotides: TGTGCCAGCAGTGACAGAGCGGGACCGGAGCAGTTCTTC.